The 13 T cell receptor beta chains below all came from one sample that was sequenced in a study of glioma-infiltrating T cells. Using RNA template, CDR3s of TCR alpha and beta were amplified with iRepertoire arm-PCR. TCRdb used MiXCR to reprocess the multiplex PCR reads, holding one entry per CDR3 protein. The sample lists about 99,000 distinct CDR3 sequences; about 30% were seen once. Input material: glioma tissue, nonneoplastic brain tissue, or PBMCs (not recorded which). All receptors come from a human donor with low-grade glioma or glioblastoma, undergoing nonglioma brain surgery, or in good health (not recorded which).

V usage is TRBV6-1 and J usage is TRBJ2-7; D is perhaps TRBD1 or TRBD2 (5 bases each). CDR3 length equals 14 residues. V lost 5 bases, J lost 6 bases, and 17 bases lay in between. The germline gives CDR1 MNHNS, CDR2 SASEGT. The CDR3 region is CASSWGSGFPEQYF. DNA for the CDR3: TGTGCCAGCAGTTGGGGGAGTGGCTTCCCCGAGCAGTACTTC.

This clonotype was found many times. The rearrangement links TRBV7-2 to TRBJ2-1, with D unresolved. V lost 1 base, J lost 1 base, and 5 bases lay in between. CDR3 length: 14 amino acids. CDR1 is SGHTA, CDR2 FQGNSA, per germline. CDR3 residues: CASSLGGSYNEQFF. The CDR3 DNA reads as TGTGCCAGCAGCTTAGGAGGTTCCTACAATGAGCAGTTCTTC. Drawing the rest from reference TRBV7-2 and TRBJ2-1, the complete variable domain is GAGVSQSPSNKVTEKGKDVELRCDPISGHTALYWYRQSLGQGLEFLIYFQGNSAPDKSGLPSDRFSAERTGGSVSTLTIQRTQQEDSAVYLCASSLGGSYNEQFFGPGTRLTVL.

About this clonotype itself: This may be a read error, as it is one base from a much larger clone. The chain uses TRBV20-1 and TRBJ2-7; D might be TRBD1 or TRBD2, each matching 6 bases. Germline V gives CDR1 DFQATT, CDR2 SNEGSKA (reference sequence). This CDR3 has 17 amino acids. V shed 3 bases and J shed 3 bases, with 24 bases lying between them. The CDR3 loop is CSARVRGLTQGFYEQYF. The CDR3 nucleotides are TGCAGTGCTAGGGTTCGGGGGCTCACCCAAGGGTTCTACGAGCAGTACTTC.

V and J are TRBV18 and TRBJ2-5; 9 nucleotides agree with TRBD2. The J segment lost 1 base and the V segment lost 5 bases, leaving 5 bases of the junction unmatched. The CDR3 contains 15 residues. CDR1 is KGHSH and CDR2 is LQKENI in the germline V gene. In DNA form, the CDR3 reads TGTGCCAGCTCATCTAATAGCGGGGGCCAAGAGACCCAGTACTTC. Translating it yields CASSSNSGGQETQYF.

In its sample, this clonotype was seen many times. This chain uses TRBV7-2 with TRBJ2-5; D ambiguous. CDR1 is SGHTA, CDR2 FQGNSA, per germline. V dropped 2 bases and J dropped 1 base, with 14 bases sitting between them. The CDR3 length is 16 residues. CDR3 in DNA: TGTGCCAGCAGCTTATCCTCAGCCCCAACCCAAGAGACCCAGTACTTC. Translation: CASSLSSAPTQETQYF.

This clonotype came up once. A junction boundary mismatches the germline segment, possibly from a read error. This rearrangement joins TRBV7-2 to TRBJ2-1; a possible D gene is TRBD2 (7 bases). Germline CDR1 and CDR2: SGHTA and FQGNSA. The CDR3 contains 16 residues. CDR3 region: CASSLGGGASCNEQFF. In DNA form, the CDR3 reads TGTGCCAGCAGCTTAGGGGGGGGGGCATCCTGCAATGAGCAGTTCTTC.

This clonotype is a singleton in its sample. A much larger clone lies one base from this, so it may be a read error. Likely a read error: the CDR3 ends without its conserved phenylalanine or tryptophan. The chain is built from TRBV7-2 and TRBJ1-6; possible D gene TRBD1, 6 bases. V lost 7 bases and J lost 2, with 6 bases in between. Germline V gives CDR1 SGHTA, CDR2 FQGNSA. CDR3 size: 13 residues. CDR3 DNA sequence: TGTGCCAGCAACAGGGCCTATAATTCACCCCTCCACCTT. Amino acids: CASNRAYNSPLHL.

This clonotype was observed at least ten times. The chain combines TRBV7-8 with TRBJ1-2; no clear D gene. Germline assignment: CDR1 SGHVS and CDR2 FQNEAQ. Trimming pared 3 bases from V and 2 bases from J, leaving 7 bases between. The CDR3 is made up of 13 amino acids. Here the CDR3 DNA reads TGTGCCAGCAGCTTGGGCTTCAACTATGGCTACACCTTC. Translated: CASSLGFNYGYTF.

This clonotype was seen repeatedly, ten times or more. CDR3 bases: TGTGCCAGCACCATAGGGGCAGGCCCCTCCTACGAGCAGTACTTC. Its translation is CASTIGAGPSYEQYF. The V and J genes are TRBV7-6 and TRBJ2-7, with D possibly TRBD1 on 5 matching bases. Germline assignment: CDR1 SGHVS and CDR2 FNYEAQ. The CDR3 has 15 amino acids. Trimming cost V 7 bases and J 0 bases, with 16 bases left between them.

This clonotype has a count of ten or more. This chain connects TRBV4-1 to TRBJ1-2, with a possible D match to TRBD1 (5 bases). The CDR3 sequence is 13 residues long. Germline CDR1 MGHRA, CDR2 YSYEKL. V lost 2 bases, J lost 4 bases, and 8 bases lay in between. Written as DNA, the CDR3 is TGCGCCAGCAGCCAACCAGGGATCTATGGCTACACCTTC. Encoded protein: CASSQPGIYGYTF.

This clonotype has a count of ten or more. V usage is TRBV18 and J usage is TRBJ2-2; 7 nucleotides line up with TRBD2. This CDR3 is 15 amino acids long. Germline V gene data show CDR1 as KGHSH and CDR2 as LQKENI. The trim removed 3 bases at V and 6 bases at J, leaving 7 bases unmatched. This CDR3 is CASSPSGGEAGELFF. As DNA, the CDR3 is TGTGCCAGCTCACCGTCGGGGGGTGAAGCCGGGGAGCTGTTTTTT.

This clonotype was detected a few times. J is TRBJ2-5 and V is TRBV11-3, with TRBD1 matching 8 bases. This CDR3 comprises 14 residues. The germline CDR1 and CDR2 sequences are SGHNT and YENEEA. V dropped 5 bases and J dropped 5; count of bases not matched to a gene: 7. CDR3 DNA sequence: TGTGCCAGCAGCGCCCGCAGGGGGCAGGAGACCCAGTACTTC. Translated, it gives CASSARRGQETQYF.

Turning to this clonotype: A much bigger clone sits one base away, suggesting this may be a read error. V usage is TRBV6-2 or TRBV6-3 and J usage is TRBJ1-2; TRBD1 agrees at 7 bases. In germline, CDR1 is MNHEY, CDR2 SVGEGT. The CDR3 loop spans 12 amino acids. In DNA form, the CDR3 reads TGTGCCTCACAGGGGATGAGCTATGGCCACACCTTC. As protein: CASQGMSYGHTF.